A single sample is the source of the 17 T cell receptor beta chains below, sequenced in a study of Ad26.COV2.S vaccination and SARS-CoV-2 variants. Method: immunoSEQ multiplex PCR; TCRdb's copy keeps in-frame clones and lacks some. The table lists 350,000 to 500,000 clones, nearly 90% of them singletons, with 2% to 3% in the top ten. The treatment: around 19 received Ad26.COV2.S at low or high dose, single or two shots; roughly five received placebo; per-sample allocation not given. It was on day 63 after the first vaccine or placebo injection that samples were taken. The specimen was peripheral blood, collected in a trial of Ad26.COV2.S vaccine versus placebo. The receptors come from a person between 18 and 65 years old who received the Ad26.COV2.S COVID-19 vaccine or a placebo.

V is TRBV2 and J is TRBJ1-3, with 7 bases identical to TRBD1. CDR1 and CDR2 (germline): SNHLY, FYNNEI. CDR3 length: 14 residues. Trimming removed 3 bases from V and 9 bases from J; junction bases left unmatched: 8. Written as DNA, the CDR3 is TGTGCCAGCAGTGACCAGGGGGAAGGTGGCACCATATATTTT. The encoded protein is CASSDQGEGGTIYF.

The V call is TRBV27, the J call TRBJ2-2; TRBD1 is a possible D gene (6 bases). CDR3 length: 17 residues. V lost 1 base and J lost 2, with 14 bases in between. Per germline, CDR1 MNHEY and CDR2 SMNVEV (reference sequence). CDR3 sequence: CASSLFRTAFNTGELFF. The CDR3 nucleotides read TGTGCCAGCAGTTTATTTAGGACAGCCTTCAACACCGGGGAGCTGTTTTTT.

The chain couples TRBV9 to TRBJ2-1, with 11 bases aligning to TRBD2. Germline V lookup: CDR1 SGDLS, CDR2 YYNGEE. The CDR3 contains 15 residues. The V and J ends lost 7 bases and 3 bases, in that order; junction bases with no gene match: 6. CDR3 region: CASAIAGGVYNEQFF. The CDR3 coding sequence is TGTGCCAGCGCCATAGCGGGAGGGGTCTACAATGAGCAGTTCTTC.

The rearrangement joins TRBV7-2 to TRBJ1-5, with 9 bases matching TRBD1. The germline V gene encodes CDR1 SGHTA and CDR2 FQGNSA. V lost 7 bases, J lost 3 bases, and 10 bases stayed unmatched. The CDR3 has 16 amino acids. CDR3 loop: CASNKRRTGDNQPQHF. In DNA, the CDR3 is TGTGCCAGCAACAAACGTCGGACAGGGGACAATCAGCCCCAGCATTTT.

The CDR3 spells CASNPTGTGDQPQHF. In DNA form, the CDR3 reads TGTGCCAGCAACCCGACAGGCACGGGGGATCAGCCCCAGCATTTT. The chain has TRBV28 and TRBJ1-5; D may be TRBD1 (6 bases). The V and J ends lost 7 bases and 5 bases respectively, with 18 bases between them. The CDR3 has 15 amino acids. Germline V gene sequence: CDR1 MDHEN, CDR2 SYDVKM. Based on the CDR3 plus reference TRBV28 and TRBJ1-5, the full variable domain is DVKVTQSSRYLVKRTGEKVFLECVQDMDHENMFWYRQDPGLGLRLIYFSYDVKMKEKGDIPEGYSVSREKKERFSLILESASTNQTSMYLCASNPTGTGDQPQHFGDGTRLSIL.

The rearrangement links TRBV6-5 to TRBJ1-4, with 9 bases aligning to TRBD1. Trimming at V came to 6 bases and at J to 7 bases, leaving 3 bases not matched to a gene. The CDR3 has 13 residues. Looked up from germline, CDR1 is MNHEY and CDR2 is SVGAGI. The CDR3 here is CASRGQGFEKLFF. CDR3 DNA sequence: TGTGCCAGCAGGGGACAGGGATTTGAAAAACTGTTTTTT.

The genes are TRBV11-2 and TRBJ1-2; D is unresolved. The V end was cut by 5 bases, the J end by 2 bases, with 15 bases between. The germline V gene has CDR1 SGHAT and CDR2 FQNNGV. CDR3 length: 15 amino acids. In nucleotides, the CDR3 is TGTGCCAGCAGCAAACGGCCCAGTCCGAACTATGGCTACACCTTC. Protein product: CASSKRPSPNYGYTF.

This chain links TRBV5-4 with TRBJ2-4; D unresolved. CDR1 is SGHNT, CDR2 YYREEE, per germline (reference sequence). The CDR3 is 16 residues long. Trimming took 4 bases from V and 0 from J, leaving 14 bases between them. DNA for the CDR3: TGTGCCAGCAGCGATGGTCCGTCGCTAGCCAAAAACATTCAGTACTTC. It specifies CASSDGPSLAKNIQYF.

This chain joins TRBV4-1 and TRBJ1-1, with TRBD1 identical over 9 bases. Per germline, CDR1 MGHRA and CDR2 YSYEKL. This CDR3 contains 21 residues. V shed 1 base and J 3 bases; nucleotides not matched to a gene: 21. The CDR3: CASSQVIPTALKNRGHTEAFF. The DNA for the CDR3 is TGCGCCAGCAGCCAAGTCATTCCTACGGCGCTGAAGAACAGGGGGCACACTGAAGCTTTCTTT.

The rearrangement joins TRBV19 to TRBJ2-1; 8 bases line up with TRBD1. J gave up 9 bases and V 5 bases, and 15 bases lay outside the gene matches. The CDR3 is 16 residues long. Per the germline V gene, CDR1 is LNHDA and CDR2 is SQIVND (reference sequence). Here the CDR3 reads CASSRGPGTGRPEQFF. CDR3 bases: TGTGCCAGTAGTCGGGGACCCGGGACAGGTCGTCCTGAGCAGTTCTTC.

The rearrangement links TRBV12-3 or TRBV12-4 to TRBJ1-2; D not resolved. Trimming took 5 bases from V and 5 from J, leaving 12 bases between them. This CDR3 region has 13 residues. The CDR3 reads CASSRRGEYGYTF. DNA for the CDR3: TGTGCCAGCAGTCGGCGCGGCGAGTATGGCTACACCTTC.

The chain is built from TRBV18 and TRBJ2-1; D may be TRBD1 (5 bases). V lost 2 bases to trimming and J lost 0 bases, with 17 bases between them. CDR3 length equals 18 residues. Germline V lookup: CDR1 KGHSH, CDR2 LQKENI. The CDR3 DNA reads as TGTGCCAGCTCACCAGGCGAACAGGTTAATCCCTCCTACAATGAGCAGTTCTTC. Protein sequence: CASSPGEQVNPSYNEQFF.

The chain links TRBV2 to TRBJ2-3; TRBD2 matches 10 bases. The CDR3 sequence is 15 residues long. The trim removed 4 bases at V and 5 bases at J, leaving 6 bases unmatched. Germline lookup yields CDR1 SNHLY and CDR2 FYNNEI. The CDR3 nucleotides read TGTGCCAGCAGTGGGCGTAGCGGGAGGTTAGATACGCAGTATTTT. This sequence encodes CASSGRSGRLDTQYF. Full variable domain (remainder filled in from reference TRBV2 and TRBJ2-3): EPEVTQTPSHQVTQMGQEVILRCVPISNHLYFYWYRQILGQKVEFLVSFYNNEISEKSEIFDDQFSVERPDGSNFTLKIRSTKLEDSAMYFCASSGRSGRLDTQYFGPGTRLTVL.

V and J are TRBV27 and TRBJ1-1, with TRBD1 as a possible D gene (5 bases). V gave up 8 bases and J gave up 1 base, with 17 bases separating them. CDR1 is MNHEY, CDR2 SMNVEV, per germline (reference sequence). The CDR3 is 15 amino acids. The DNA for the CDR3 is TGTGCCAGCGCCAGCGGCGGGGGGACGAACACTGAAGCTTTCTTT. Its translation: CASASGGGTNTEAFF.

This clone was seen a single time. The chain joins TRBV5-1 to TRBJ2-5; TRBD2 is a possible D gene (6 bases). Per the germline V gene, CDR1 is SGHRS and CDR2 is YFSETQ. V lost 4 bases to trimming and J lost 4 bases, with 11 bases between them. CDR3 length: 13 residues. The CDR3 DNA sequence: TGCGCCAGCAGCGCGACTAGTACAGAGACCCAGTACTTC. This translates into CASSATSTETQYF. The variable domain in full, with the rest retrieved from reference TRBV5-1 and TRBJ2-5, is KAGVTQTPRYLIKTRGQQVTLSCSPISGHRSVSWYQQTPGQGLQFLFEYFSETQRNKGNFPGRFSGRQFSNSRSEMNVSTLELGDSALYLCASSATSTETQYFGPGTRLLVL.

This sequence joins TRBV5-1 and TRBJ2-1; 8 nucleotides agree with TRBD2. The CDR3 is made up of 14 amino acids. With V trimmed by 5 bases and J by 4 bases, 5 bases remained unmatched. The V gene's germline CDR1 is SGHRS and CDR2 YFSETQ. The CDR3 nucleotides read TGCGCCAGCAGAGGACTAGCAGAATACAATGAGCAGTTCTTC. It specifies CASRGLAEYNEQFF. Using reference TRBV5-1 and TRBJ2-1 for the parts outside the CDR3, the full variable domain is KAGVTQTPRYLIKTRGQQVTLSCSPISGHRSVSWYQQTPGQGLQFLFEYFSETQRNKGNFPGRFSGRQFSNSRSEMNVSTLELGDSALYLCASRGLAEYNEQFFGPGTRLTVL.

The chain links TRBV12-3 or TRBV12-4 to TRBJ1-5, with D unresolved. The V and J ends lost 1 base and 7 bases respectively, with 5 bases between them. The CDR3 runs to 12 residues. This chain's CDR3 is CASSLVEQPQHF. The CDR3, as DNA: TGTGCCAGCAGTTTAGTGGAGCAGCCCCAGCATTTT.